The clone carrying this T cell receptor beta chain was counted a few times. The antigen is unknown. This entry comes from a study of post-analysis software for immune sequencing data. Study in general: The study covered relapsing-remitting, secondary progressive and progressive-relapsing courses of multiple sclerosis.

The TCR beta cDNA libraries carried unique molecular identifiers. The T cell input of about 0.9 to 10 million gave roughly 0.5 million cDNA molecules. TCRdb reanalysed the PCR reads using MiXCR and keeps one entry per CDR3 protein. The repertoire has about half a million distinct CDR3 sequences, about a third of them found once; the top ten carry approximately 5.4%. General observations from the study: Pronounced co-clustering by F measure was evident among identically batched samples. Normalized Chao1 diversity in multiple sclerosis patients fell significantly below that of controls.

The clonotype originates from a girl younger than 18 with multiple sclerosis. Material for sequencing was blood.

CDR3 coding DNA: TGTGCCAGCAGCCCGCAGGTGGACAGGGGAGGTGGCTACACCTTC. Protein sequence: CASSPQVDRGGGYTF. The V and J genes are TRBV7-9 and TRBJ1-2; 9 positions agree with TRBD1. Unmatched junction bases numbered 11, after V lost 5 bases and J lost 7 bases. Germline-derived CDR1 and CDR2 are SEHNR and FQNEAQ (reference sequence). The CDR3 length is 15 residues.